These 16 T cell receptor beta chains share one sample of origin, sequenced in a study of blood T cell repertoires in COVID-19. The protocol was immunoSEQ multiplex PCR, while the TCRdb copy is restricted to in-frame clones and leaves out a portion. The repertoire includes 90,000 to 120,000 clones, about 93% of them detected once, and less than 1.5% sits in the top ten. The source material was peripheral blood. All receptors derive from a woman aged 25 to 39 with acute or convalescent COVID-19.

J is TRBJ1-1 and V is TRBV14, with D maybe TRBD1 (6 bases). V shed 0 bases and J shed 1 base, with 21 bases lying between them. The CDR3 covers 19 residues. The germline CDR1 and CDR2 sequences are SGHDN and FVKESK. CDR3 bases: TGTGCCAGCAGCCAAGATCCAAGTATAGTCGGACAGTCGAACACTGAAGCTTTCTTT. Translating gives CASSQDPSIVGQSNTEAFF.

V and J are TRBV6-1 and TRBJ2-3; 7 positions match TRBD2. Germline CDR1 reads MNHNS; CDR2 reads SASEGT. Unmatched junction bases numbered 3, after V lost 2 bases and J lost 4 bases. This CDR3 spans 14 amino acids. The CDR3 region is CASSEWLAADTQYF. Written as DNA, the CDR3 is TGTGCCAGCAGTGAATGGCTAGCGGCAGATACGCAGTATTTT.

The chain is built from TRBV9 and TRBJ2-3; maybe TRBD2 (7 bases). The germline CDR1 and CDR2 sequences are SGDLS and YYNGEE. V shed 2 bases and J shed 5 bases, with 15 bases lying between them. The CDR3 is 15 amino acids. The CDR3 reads CASSVFVGGGDTQYF. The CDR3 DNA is TGTGCCAGCAGCGTTTTTGTGGGAGGGGGAGATACGCAGTATTTT.

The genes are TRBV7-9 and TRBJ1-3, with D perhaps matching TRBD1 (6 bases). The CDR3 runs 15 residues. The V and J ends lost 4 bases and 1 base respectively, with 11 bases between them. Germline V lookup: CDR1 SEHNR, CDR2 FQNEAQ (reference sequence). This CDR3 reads CASSSVRGSGNTIYF. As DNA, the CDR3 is TGTGCCAGCAGCTCGGTCAGGGGTTCTGGAAACACCATATATTTT. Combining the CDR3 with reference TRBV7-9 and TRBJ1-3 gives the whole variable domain DTGVSQNPRHKITKRGQNVTFRCDPISEHNRLYWYRQTLGQGPEFLTYFQNEAQLEKSRLLSDRFSAERPKGSFSTLEIQRTEQGDSAMYLCASSSVRGSGNTIYFGEGSWLTVV.

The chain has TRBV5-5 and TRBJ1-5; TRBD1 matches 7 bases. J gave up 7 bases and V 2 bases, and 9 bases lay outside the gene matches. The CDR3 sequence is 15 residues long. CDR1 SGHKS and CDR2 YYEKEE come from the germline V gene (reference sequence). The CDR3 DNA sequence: TGTGCCAGCAGCTTCGGTCCGACAGGGAGACAGCCCCAGCATTTT. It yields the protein CASSFGPTGRQPQHF.

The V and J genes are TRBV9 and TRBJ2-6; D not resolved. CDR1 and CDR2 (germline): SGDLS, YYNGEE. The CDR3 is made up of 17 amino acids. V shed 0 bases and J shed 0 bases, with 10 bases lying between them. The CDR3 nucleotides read TGTGCCAGCAGCGTAGATAACGCCGGCTCTGGGGCCAACGTCCTGACTTTC. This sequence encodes CASSVDNAGSGANVLTF.

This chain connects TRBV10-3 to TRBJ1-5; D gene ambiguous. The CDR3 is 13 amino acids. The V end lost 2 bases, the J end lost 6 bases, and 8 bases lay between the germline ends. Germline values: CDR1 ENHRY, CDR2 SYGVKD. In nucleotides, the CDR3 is TGTGCCATCAGTGAGGTTAGGAGTCAGCCCCAGCATTTT. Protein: CAISEVRSQPQHF.

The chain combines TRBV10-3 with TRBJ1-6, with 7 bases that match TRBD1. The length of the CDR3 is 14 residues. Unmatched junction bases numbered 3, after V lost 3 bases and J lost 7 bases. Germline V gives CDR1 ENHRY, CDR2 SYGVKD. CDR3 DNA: TGTGCCATCAGTGACGGCAGGGGGAATTCACCCCTCCACTTT. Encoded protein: CAISDGRGNSPLHF.

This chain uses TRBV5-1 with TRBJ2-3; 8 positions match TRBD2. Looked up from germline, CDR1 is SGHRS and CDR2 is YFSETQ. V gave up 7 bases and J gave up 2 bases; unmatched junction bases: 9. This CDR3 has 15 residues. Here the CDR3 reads CASSAGRGATDTQYF. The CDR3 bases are TGCGCCAGCTCCGCGGGGCGGGGGGCCACAGATACGCAGTATTTT.

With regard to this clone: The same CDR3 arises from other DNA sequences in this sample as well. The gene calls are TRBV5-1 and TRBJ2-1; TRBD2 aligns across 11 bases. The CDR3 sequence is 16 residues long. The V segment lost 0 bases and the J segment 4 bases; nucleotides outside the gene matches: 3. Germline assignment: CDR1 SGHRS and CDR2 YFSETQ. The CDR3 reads CASSLVLAGGYNEQFF. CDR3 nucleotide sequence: TGCGCCAGCAGCTTGGTCCTAGCGGGGGGATACAATGAGCAGTTCTTC.

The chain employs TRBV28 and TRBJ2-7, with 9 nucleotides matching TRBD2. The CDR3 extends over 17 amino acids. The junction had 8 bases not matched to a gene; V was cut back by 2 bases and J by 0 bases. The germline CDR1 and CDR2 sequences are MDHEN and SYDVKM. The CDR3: CASSLTLAGTSSYEQYF. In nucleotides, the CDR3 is TGTGCCAGCAGTTTAACGCTAGCGGGAACTAGCTCCTACGAGCAGTACTTC.

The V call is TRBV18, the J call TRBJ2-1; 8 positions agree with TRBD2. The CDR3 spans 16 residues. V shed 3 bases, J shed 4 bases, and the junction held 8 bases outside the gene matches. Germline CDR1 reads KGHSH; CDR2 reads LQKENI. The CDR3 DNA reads TGTGCCAGCTCACCCTGGGAGGAGCGGGGGTACAATGAGCAGTTCTTC. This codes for CASSPWEERGYNEQFF.

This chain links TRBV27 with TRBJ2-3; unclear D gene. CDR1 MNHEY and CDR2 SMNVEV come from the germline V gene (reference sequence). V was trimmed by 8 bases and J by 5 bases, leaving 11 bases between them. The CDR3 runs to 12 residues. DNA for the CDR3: TGTGCCAGCTCCCCCCACGGAGATACGCAGTATTTT. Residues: CASSPHGDTQYF.

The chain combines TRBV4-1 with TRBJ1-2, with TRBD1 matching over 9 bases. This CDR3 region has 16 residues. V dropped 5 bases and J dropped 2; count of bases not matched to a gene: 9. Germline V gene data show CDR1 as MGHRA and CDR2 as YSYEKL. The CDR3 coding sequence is TGCGCCAGCAGCGGCGAAGGGGGGACAGGGAACTATGGCTACACCTTC. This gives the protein CASSGEGGTGNYGYTF.

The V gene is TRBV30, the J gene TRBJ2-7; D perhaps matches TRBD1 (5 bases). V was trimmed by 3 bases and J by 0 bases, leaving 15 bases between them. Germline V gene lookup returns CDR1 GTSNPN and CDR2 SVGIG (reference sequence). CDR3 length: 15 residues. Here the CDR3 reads CAWRSTALISYEQYF. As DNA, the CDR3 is TGTGCCTGGAGGTCGACAGCCCTCATCTCCTACGAGCAGTACTTC. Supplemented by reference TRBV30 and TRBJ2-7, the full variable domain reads SQTIHQWPATLVQPVGSPLSLECTVEGTSNPNLYWYRQAAGRGLQLLFYSVGIGQISSEVPQNLSASRPQDRQFILSSKKLLLSDSGFYLCAWRSTALISYEQYFGPGTRLTVT.

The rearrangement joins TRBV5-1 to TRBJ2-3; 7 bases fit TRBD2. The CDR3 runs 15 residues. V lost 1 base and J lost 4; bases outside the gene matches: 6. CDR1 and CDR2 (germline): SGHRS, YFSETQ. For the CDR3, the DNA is TGCGCCAGCAGCTTGACGGGGGGTCAGGCAGATACGCAGTATTTT. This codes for CASSLTGGQADTQYF.